Presented here are 22 T cell receptor beta chains from one specimen sequenced in a study of shared clonotypes between healthy human individuals. Sequencing used immunoSEQ multiplex PCR; TCRdb keeps in-frame clones, though not all of them. The data show about 2.4 million clones, around 90% seen once. Sequences were obtained from naive CD4+ T cells sorted from blood. Specified subset: CD45RA+ positively selected. Receptor source: a man younger than 35 in good health.

This chain connects TRBV9 to TRBJ2-2; 7 bases agree with TRBD1. This CDR3 is built from 15 residues. J gave up 6 bases and V 4 bases, and 9 bases lay outside the gene matches. CDR1 SGDLS and CDR2 YYNGEE come from the germline V gene. Here the CDR3 DNA reads TGTGCCAGCAGCTCGGCCATGACAGGGCCCGGGGAGCTGTTTTTT. Its translation is CASSSAMTGPGELFF.

This clone was detected once. The gene calls are TRBV2 and TRBJ2-1, with TRBD1 matching 8 bases. This CDR3 has 15 residues. Germline loops: CDR1 SNHLY, CDR2 FYNNEI. The V segment lost 6 bases and the J segment 4 bases; nucleotides outside the gene matches: 8. CDR3 region: CASRTGTGAYNEQFF. The CDR3 DNA follows: TGTGCCAGCAGGACCGGGACAGGCGCTTACAATGAGCAGTTCTTC.

This clone has just a few counts. The V call is TRBV4-1, the J call TRBJ1-5; 9 nucleotides line up with TRBD1. Germline V gene data show CDR1 as MGHRA and CDR2 as YSYEKL. The V gene end was trimmed by 8 bases and the J gene end by 0 bases; junction bases not matched to a gene: 5. The CDR3 is 15 amino acids. CDR3 bases: TGCGCCAGCGCGACAGGGGGAAATAGCAATCAGCCCCAGCATTTT. Its protein is CASATGGNSNQPQHF.

As regards this clone: This CDR3 is also generated by other DNA sequences in the sample. This chain connects TRBV5-1 to TRBJ2-3; weak D call: TRBD2 (6 bases). Trimming cost V 0 bases and J 0 bases, with 11 bases left between them. The CDR3 extends over 16 amino acids. Germline CDR1 SGHRS, CDR2 YFSETQ. CDR3 bases: TGCGCCAGCAGCTTGGTTGGCGGGGCCAGCACAGATACGCAGTATTTT. It yields the protein CASSLVGGASTDTQYF.

The chain joins TRBV6-5 to TRBJ2-3; 7 nucleotides agree with TRBD2. CDR3 length: 13 amino acids. Germline-derived CDR1 and CDR2 are MNHEY and SVGAGI. J lost 2 bases, V lost 8 bases, and 4 bases had no gene match. The CDR3 region has the DNA TGTGCCAGCGGGAGGGTACACACAGATACGCAGTATTTT. Its protein product is CASGRVHTDTQYF.

The rearrangement joins TRBV7-9 to TRBJ1-1; D call uncertain. The V end was cut by 11 bases, the J end by 3 bases, with 7 bases between. The V gene's germline CDR1 is SEHNR and CDR2 FQNEAQ (reference sequence). The CDR3 covers 10 residues. The CDR3 is CADGYTEAFF. CDR3 nucleotides: TGTGCCGACGGCTACACTGAAGCTTTCTTT.

About this clone: The identical CDR3 is also encoded by other nucleotide sequences in the sample. V usage is TRBV6-1 and J usage is TRBJ1-2, with D tentatively TRBD1 (5 bases). V gave up 3 bases and J gave up 2 bases, with 7 bases separating them. Looked up from germline, CDR1 is MNHNS and CDR2 is SASEGT. This CDR3 is 13 amino acids long. The CDR3 nucleotides read TGTGCCAGCAGTGAGGGACGGAACTATGGCTACACCTTC. Translating it yields CASSEGRNYGYTF.

This clone occurred once. V and J are TRBV7-2 and TRBJ2-3; TRBD2 matches at 14 bases. V trimming: 4 bases; J trimming: 7 bases; junction bases outside the gene matches: 7. The CDR3 contains 16 residues. The germline gives CDR1 SGHTA, CDR2 FQGNSA. The CDR3 DNA sequence: TGTGCCAGCAGCTCGACTAGCGGGGGGGCCTTAAATACGCAGTATTTT. This translates into CASSSTSGGALNTQYF.

The chain couples TRBV30 to TRBJ1-2; D is unresolved. The CDR3 sequence is 12 residues long. The germline V and J ends were trimmed by 4 bases and 8 bases, with 14 bases remaining between them. CDR1 is GTSNPN and CDR2 is SVGIG in the germline V gene (reference sequence). The CDR3 nucleotides are TGTGCCTGGACCATTGAACGTAGGGGCTACACCTTC. As protein: CAWTIERRGYTF.

This chain links TRBV5-4 with TRBJ2-1; D call uncertain. Germline CDR1 and CDR2: SGHNT and YYREEE (reference sequence). Trimming left V 4 bases short and J 0 bases short, with 2 bases between. The CDR3 consists of 12 residues. CDR3 sequence: CASSTSYNEQFF. In DNA form, the CDR3 reads TGTGCCAGCAGCACCTCCTACAATGAGCAGTTCTTC.

The rearrangement joins TRBV30 to TRBJ1-5, with 7 bases that match TRBD1. The CDR3 covers 14 residues. J was trimmed by 4 bases and V by 5 bases; bases with no gene match: 8. Per germline, CDR1 GTSNPN and CDR2 SVGIG (reference sequence). The CDR3 region is CAWGPGQTNQPQHF. The DNA of the CDR3 is TGTGCCTGGGGTCCGGGACAGACGAATCAGCCCCAGCATTTT.

V usage is TRBV19 and J usage is TRBJ2-7; 9 nucleotides agree with TRBD1. V was clipped by 1 base and J by 2 bases; unmatched bases: 6. This CDR3 has 16 amino acids. Germline-derived CDR1 and CDR2 are LNHDA and SQIVND (reference sequence). The DNA of the CDR3 is TGTGCCAGTAGTATAGCCGCCGGACAGGGGACCTACGAGCAGTACTTC. Translating it yields CASSIAAGQGTYEQYF.

This sequence joins TRBV18 and TRBJ1-5, with 7 bases aligning to TRBD1. CDR3 length: 15 residues. V shed 6 bases, J shed 4 bases, and the junction held 9 bases outside the gene matches. In germline, CDR1 is KGHSH, CDR2 LQKENI. The CDR3 bases are TGTGCCAGCTCGATCCTAGGGACAGAGAATCAGCCCCAGCATTTT. It is translated as CASSILGTENQPQHF.

On this clone itself: This sample also contains other DNA sequences that code for the same CDR3. The genes are TRBV5-1 and TRBJ2-1; TRBD1 is a possible D gene (6 bases). CDR1 SGHRS and CDR2 YFSETQ come from the germline V gene. Trimming left V 0 bases short and J 0 bases short, with 7 bases between. This CDR3 is built from 15 residues. The CDR3 DNA follows: TGCGCCAGCAGCTTGGAGGACAGCTCCTACAATGAGCAGTTCTTC. Translating it yields CASSLEDSSYNEQFF.

The J gene is TRBJ2-3, the V gene TRBV18, with D unclear. The CDR3 sequence is 13 residues long. Trimming took 5 bases from V and 2 from J, leaving 8 bases between them. Germline CDR1 KGHSH, CDR2 LQKENI. The DNA of the CDR3 is TGTGCCAGCTCAGCCACTCTCACAGATACGCAGTATTTT. It is translated as CASSATLTDTQYF.

The chain couples TRBV28 to TRBJ2-6, with TRBD1 matching over 11 bases. Germline trimming cut 9 bases from V and 0 bases from J; bases unmatched to any gene: 4. Germline assignment: CDR1 MDHEN and CDR2 SYDVKM. The CDR3 is made up of 16 amino acids. The CDR3 spells CASGQGASSGANVLTF. In DNA, the CDR3 is TGTGCCAGTGGACAGGGGGCTTCCTCTGGGGCCAACGTCCTGACTTTC.

J is TRBJ1-1 and V is TRBV5-1; possible D gene TRBD1, 6 bases. This CDR3 comprises 13 residues. The germline V gene has CDR1 SGHRS and CDR2 YFSETQ. Trimming removed 4 bases from V and 10 bases from J, with 17 bases in between. The CDR3 region has the DNA TGCGCCAGCAGCCCGACCAACAGGGCTGGAGCTTTCTTT. This translates into CASSPTNRAGAFF. Full variable domain (rest looked up from reference TRBV5-1 and TRBJ1-1): KAGVTQTPRYLIKTRGQQVTLSCSPISGHRSVSWYQQTPGQGLQFLFEYFSETQRNKGNFPGRFSGRQFSNSRSEMNVSTLELGDSALYLCASSPTNRAGAFFGQGTRLTVV.

The V call is TRBV19, the J call TRBJ1-2, with D unclear. The CDR3 has 16 amino acids. CDR1 is LNHDA and CDR2 is SQIVND in the germline V gene (reference sequence). The germline V and J ends were trimmed by 6 bases and 0 bases, with 17 bases remaining between them. Here the CDR3 DNA reads TGTGCCAGTAGCTCAGTCGTTCCCGGCTCTAACTATGGCTACACCTTC. Residues: CASSSVVPGSNYGYTF.

This chain links TRBV6-9 with TRBJ1-4, with 8 positions matching TRBD1. With 2 bases clipped from V and 6 bases from J, the junction kept 11 bases outside the gene matches. Germline assignment: CDR1 MNHGY and CDR2 SVAAGI. The CDR3 is 17 residues long. As DNA, the CDR3 is TGTGCCAGCAGTTATCGCGTCAGGGGGCGATGGGATGAAAAACTGTTTTTT. Protein sequence: CASSYRVRGRWDEKLFF.

The chain has TRBV4-2 and TRBJ2-5, with 12 bases that match TRBD2. Germline trimming cut 4 bases from V and 0 bases from J; bases unmatched to any gene: 0. Germline V CDR1 and CDR2: LGHNA, YNFKEQ. The CDR3 runs to 15 residues. CDR3 sequence (DNA): TGTGCCAGCAGCCCTAGCGGGGGGGACCAAGAGACCCAGTACTTC. This encodes CASSPSGGDQETQYF.

The J gene is TRBJ2-1, the V gene TRBV28; TRBD1 matches 7 bases. V was clipped by 1 base and J by 16 bases; unmatched bases: 4. Germline lookup yields CDR1 MDHEN and CDR2 SYDVKM. This CDR3 spans 11 amino acids. CDR3 DNA: TGTGCCAGCAGTTTATCCGACAGGGTATTCTTC. Translated, it gives CASSLSDRVFF.

This chain uses TRBV2 with TRBJ2-5; D gene uncertain. Germline CDR1 SNHLY, CDR2 FYNNEI. The ends were cut back, 5 bases at V and 2 bases at J, with 12 bases in the middle. There are 14 residues in the CDR3. The CDR3 DNA reads as TGTGCCAGCAGTCCCCTCCGAATTCAAGAGACCCAGTACTTC. Its protein product is CASSPLRIQETQYF. The full variable domain, with the rest looked up from reference TRBV2 and TRBJ2-5, is EPEVTQTPSHQVTQMGQEVILRCVPISNHLYFYWYRQILGQKVEFLVSFYNNEISEKSEIFDDQFSVERPDGSNFTLKIRSTKLEDSAMYFCASSPLRIQETQYFGPGTRLLVL.